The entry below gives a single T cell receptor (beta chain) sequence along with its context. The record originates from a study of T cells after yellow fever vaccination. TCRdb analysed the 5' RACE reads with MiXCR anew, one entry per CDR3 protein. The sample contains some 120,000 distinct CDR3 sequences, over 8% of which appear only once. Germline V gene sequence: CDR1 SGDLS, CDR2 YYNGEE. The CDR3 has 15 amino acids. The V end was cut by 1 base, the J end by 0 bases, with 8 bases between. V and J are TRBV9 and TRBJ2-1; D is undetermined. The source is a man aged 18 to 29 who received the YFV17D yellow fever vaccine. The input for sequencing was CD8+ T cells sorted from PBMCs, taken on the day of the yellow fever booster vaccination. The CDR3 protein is CASSVSSSSYNEQFF. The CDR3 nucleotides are TGTGCCAGCAGCGTATCGTCGAGCTCCTACAATGAGCAGTTCTTC.